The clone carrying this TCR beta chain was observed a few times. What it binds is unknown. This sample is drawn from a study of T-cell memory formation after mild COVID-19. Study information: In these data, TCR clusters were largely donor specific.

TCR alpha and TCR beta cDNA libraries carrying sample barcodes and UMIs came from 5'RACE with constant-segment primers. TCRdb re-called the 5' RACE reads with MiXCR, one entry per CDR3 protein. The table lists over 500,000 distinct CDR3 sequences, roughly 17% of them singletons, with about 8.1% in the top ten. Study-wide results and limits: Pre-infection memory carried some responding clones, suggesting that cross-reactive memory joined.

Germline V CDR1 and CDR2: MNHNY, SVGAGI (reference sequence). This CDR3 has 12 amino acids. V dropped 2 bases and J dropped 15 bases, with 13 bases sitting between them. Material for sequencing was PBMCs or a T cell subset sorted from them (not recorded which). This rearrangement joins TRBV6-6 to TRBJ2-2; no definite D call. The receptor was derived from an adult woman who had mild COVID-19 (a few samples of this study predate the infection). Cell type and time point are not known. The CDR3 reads CASSYIGSEVFF. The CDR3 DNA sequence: TGTGCCAGCAGTTACATCGGTTCCGAAGTGTTTTTT.